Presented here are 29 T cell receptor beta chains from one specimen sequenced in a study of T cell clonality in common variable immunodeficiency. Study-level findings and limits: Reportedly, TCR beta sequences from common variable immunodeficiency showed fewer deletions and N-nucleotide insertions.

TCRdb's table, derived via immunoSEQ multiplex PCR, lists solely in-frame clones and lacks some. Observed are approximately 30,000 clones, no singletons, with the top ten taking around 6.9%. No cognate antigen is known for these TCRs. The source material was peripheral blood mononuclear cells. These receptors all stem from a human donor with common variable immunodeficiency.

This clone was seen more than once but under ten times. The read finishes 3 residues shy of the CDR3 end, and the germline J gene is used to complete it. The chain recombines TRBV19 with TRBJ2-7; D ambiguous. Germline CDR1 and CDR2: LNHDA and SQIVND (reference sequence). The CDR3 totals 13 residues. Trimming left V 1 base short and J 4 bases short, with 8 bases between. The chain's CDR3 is CASSIVLRYEQYF. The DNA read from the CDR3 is TGTGCCAGTAGTATAGTACTAAGATACGAG.

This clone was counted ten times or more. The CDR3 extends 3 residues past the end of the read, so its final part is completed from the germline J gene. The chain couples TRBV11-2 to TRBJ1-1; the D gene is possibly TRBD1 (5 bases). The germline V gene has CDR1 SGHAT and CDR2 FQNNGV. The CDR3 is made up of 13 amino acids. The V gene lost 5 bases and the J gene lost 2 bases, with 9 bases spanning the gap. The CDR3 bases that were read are TGTGCCAGCAGCAGGGGCTATAACACTGAA. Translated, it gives CASSRGYNTE. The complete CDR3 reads CASSRGYNTEAFF.

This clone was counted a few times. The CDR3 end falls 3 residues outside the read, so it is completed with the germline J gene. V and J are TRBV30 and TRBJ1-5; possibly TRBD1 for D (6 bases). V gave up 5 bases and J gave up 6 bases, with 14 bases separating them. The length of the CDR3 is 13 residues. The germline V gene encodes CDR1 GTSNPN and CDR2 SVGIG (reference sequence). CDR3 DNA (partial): TGTGCCTGGGGACACAGGGTCGGTCAGCCC. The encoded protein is CAWGHRVGQP. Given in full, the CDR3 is CAWGHRVGQPQHF.

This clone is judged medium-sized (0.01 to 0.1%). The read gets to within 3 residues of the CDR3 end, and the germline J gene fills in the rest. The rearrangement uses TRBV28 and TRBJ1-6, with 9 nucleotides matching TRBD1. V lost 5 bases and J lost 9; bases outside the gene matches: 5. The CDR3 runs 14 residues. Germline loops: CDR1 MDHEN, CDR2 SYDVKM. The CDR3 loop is CASSPTGGGSPLHF. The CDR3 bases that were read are TGTGCCAGCAGTCCCACAGGGGGCGGTTCACCC. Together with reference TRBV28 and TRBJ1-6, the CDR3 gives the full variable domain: DVKVTQSSRYLVKRTGEKVFLECVQDMDHENMFWYRQDPGLGLRLIYFSYDVKMKEKGDIPEGYSVSREKKERFSLILESASTNQTSMYLCASSPTGGGSPLHFGNGTRLTVT.

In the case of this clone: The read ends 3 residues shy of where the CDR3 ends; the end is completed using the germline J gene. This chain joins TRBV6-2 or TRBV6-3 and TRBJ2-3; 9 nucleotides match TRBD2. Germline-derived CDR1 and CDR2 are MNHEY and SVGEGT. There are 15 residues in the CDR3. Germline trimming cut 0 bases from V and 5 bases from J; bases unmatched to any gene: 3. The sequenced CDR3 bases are TGTGCCAGCAGTTACTCGGCTAGCGGGGTAGATACG. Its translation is CASSYSASGVDT. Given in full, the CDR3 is CASSYSASGVDTQYF.

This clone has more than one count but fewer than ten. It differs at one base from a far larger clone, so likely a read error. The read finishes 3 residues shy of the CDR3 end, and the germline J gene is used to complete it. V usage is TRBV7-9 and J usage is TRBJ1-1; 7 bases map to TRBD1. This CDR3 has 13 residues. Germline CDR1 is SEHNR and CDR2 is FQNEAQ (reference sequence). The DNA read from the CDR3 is TGTTCCAGCAGTCGGGACAGGAACACTGAA. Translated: CSSSRDRNTE. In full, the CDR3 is CSSSRDRNTEAFF.

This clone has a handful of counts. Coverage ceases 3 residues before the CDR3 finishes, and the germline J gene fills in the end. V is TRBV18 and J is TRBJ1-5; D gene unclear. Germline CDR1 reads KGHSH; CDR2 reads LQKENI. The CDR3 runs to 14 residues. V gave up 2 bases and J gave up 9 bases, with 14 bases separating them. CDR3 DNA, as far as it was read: TGTGCCAGCTCACCAGGAGGGTCCGTCATGCCC. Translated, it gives CASSPGGSVMP. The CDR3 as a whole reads CASSPGGSVMPQHF.

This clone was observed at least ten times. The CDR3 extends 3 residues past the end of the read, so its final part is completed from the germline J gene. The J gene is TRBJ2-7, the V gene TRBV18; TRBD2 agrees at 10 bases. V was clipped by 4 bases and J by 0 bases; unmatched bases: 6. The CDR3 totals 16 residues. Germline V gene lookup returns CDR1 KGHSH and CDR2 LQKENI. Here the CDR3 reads CASSRELAGPSYEQYF. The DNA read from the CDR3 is TGTGCCAGCTCACGGGAACTAGCGGGACCCTCCTACGAG.

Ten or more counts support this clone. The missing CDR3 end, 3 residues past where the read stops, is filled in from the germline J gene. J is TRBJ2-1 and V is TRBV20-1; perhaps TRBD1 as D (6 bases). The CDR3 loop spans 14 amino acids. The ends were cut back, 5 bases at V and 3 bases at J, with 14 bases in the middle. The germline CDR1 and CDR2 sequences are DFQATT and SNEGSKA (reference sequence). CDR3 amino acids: CSAAGTLDYNEQFF. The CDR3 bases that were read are TGCAGTGCTGCCGGGACACTAGACTACAATGAG.

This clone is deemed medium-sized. CDR3 DNA (partial): TGTGCCATCAGTGACAGCGGCTACGAG. Translation: CAISDSGYE. The entire CDR3 protein reads CAISDSGYEQYF. J is TRBJ2-7 and V is TRBV10-3, with D perhaps TRBD2 (5 bases). The CDR3 end falls 3 residues outside the read, so it is completed with the germline J gene. Per germline, CDR1 ENHRY and CDR2 SYGVKD. CDR3 size: 12 residues. V lost 3 bases and J lost 3, with 6 bases in between.

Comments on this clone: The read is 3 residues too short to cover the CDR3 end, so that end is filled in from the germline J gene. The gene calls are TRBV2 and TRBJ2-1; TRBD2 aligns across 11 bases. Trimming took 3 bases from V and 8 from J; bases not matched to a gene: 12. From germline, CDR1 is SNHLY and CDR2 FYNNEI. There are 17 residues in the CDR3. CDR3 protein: CASSDGNSGRAHDEQFF. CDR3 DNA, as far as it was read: TGTGCCAGCAGTGACGGTAATAGCGGGAGGGCCCATGATGAG.

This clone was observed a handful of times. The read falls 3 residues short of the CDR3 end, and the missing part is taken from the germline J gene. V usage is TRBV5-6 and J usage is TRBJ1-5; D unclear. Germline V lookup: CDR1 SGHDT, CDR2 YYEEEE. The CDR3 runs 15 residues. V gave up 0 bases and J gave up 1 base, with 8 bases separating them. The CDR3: CASSLGGRSNQPQHF. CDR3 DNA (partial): TGTGCCAGCAGCTTGGGTGGCAGAAGCAATCAGCCC. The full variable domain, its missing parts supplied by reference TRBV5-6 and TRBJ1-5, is DAGVTQSPTHLIKTRGQQVTLRCSPKSGHDTVSWYQQALGQGPQFIFQYYEEEERQRGNFPDRFSGHQFPNYSSELNVNALLLGDSALYLCASSLGGRSNQPQHFGDGTRLSIL.

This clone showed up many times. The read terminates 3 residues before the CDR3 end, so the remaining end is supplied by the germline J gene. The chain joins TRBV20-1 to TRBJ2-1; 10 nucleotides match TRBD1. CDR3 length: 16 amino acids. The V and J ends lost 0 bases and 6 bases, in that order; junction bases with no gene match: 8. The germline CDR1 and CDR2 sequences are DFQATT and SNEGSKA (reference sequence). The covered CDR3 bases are TGCAGTGCTAGAGAAGCGGGACAGGGGAAATCCAATGAG. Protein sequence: CSAREAGQGKSNE. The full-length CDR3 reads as CSAREAGQGKSNEQFF.

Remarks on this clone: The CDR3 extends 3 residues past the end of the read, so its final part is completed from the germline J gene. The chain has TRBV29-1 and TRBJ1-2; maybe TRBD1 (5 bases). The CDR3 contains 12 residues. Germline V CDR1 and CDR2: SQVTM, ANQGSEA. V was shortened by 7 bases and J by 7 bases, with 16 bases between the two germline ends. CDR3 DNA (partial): TGCAGCGCCGCGAGGAGGGGTGGTGGC. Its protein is CSAARRGGG. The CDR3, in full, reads CSAARRGGGYTF. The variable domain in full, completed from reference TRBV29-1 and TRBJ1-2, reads SAVISQKPSRDICQRGTSLTIQCQVDSQVTMMFWYRQQPGQSLTLIATANQGSEATYESGFVIDKFPISRPNLTFSTLTVSNMSPEDSSIYLCSAARRGGGYTFGSGTRLTVV.

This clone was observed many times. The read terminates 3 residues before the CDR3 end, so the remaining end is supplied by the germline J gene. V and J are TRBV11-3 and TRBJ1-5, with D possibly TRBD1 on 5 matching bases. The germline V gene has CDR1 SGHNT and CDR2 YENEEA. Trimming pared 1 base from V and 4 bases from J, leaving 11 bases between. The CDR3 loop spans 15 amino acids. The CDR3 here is CASSLAPDRNQPQHF. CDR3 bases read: TGTGCCAGCAGCTTAGCCCCAGACAGAAATCAGCCC.

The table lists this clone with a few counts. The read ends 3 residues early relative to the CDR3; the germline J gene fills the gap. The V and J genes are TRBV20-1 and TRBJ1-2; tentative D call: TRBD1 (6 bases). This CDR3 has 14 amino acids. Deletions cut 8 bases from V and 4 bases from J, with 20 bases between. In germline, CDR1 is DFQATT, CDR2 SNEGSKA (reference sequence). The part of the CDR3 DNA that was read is TGCAGTACCAGGACAGCCACTAAACTCTATGGC. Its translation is CSTRTATKLYG. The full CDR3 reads CSTRTATKLYGYTF.

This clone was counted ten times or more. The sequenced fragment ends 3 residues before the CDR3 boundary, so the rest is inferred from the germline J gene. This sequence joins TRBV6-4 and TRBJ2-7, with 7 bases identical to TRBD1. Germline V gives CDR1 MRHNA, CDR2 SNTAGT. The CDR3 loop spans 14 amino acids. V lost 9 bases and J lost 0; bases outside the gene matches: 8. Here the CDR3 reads CARSRQGSSYEQYF. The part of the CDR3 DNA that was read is TGTGCCAGAAGCAGACAGGGCAGCTCCTACGAG.

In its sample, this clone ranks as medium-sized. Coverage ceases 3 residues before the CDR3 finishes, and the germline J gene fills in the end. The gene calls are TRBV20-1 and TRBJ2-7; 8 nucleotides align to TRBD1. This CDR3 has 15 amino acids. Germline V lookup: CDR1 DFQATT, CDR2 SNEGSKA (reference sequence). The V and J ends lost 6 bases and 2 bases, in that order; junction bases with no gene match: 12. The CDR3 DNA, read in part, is TGCAGTGCCGCGGCCACCGGGACAGGCACCTACGAG. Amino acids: CSAAATGTGTYE. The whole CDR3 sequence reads CSAAATGTGTYEQYF.

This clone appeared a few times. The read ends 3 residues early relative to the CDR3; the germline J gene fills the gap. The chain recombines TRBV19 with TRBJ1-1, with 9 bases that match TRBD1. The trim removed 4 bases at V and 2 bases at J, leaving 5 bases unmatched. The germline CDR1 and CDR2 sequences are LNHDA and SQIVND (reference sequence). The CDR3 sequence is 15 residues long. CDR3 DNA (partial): TGTGCCAGTAGTACCCGACAGGGGGGAAACACTGAA. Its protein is CASSTRQGGNTE. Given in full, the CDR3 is CASSTRQGGNTEAFF.

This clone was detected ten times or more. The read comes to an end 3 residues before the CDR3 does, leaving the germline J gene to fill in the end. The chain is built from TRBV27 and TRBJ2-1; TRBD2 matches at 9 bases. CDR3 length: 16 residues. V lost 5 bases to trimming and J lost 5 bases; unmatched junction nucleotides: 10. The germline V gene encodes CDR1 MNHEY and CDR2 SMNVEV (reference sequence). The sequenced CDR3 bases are TGTGCCAGCAGTCCACTAGGTAGCGGGAGCCACAATGAG. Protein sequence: CASSPLGSGSHNE. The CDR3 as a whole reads CASSPLGSGSHNEQFF.

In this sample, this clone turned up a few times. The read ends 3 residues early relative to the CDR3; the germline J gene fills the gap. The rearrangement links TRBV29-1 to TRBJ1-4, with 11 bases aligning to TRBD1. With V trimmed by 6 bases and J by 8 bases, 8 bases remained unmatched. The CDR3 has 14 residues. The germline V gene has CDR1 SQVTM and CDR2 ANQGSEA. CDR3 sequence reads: CSVQTGTGGEKLFF. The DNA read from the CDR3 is TGCAGCGTACAGACCGGGACAGGGGGGGAAAAA.

The sequenced CDR3 bases are TGTGCCAGCAGCTTATCCGCAGCGGCAGATACG. Its translation: CASSLSAAADT. The whole CDR3 is CASSLSAAADTQYF. This chain links TRBV5-6 with TRBJ2-3, with D tentatively TRBD2 (5 bases). The read comes to an end 3 residues before the CDR3 does, leaving the germline J gene to fill in the end. Germline lookup yields CDR1 SGHDT and CDR2 YYEEEE. V was cut by 2 bases and J by 4 bases, with 11 bases left in between. The CDR3 runs to 14 residues.

CDR3 in amino acids: CASSLDRANYEQYF. The part of the CDR3 DNA that was read is TGCGCCAGCAGTCTGGACAGGGCGAACTACGAG. The chain has TRBV5-1 and TRBJ2-7; the match to TRBD1 covers 8 bases. The sequence runs out 3 residues before the end of the CDR3; the remainder is reconstructed from the germline J gene. V dropped 5 bases and J dropped 3; count of bases not matched to a gene: 7. The CDR3 is 14 residues long. The germline V gene encodes CDR1 SGHRS and CDR2 YFSETQ.

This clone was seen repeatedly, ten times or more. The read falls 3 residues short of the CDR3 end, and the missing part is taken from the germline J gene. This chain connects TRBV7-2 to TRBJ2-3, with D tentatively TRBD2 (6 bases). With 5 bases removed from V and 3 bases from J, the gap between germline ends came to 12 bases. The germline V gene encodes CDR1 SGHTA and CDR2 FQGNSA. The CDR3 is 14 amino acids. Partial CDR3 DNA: TGTGCCAGCAGCCCCAAGCGGGCTACAGATACG. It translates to CASSPKRATDT. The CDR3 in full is CASSPKRATDTQYF.

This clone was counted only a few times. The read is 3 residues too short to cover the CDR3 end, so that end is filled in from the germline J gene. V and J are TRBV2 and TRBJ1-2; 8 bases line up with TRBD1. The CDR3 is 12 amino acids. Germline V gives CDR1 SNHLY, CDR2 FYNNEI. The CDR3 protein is CASKTDRGGYTF. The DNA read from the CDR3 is TGTGCCAGCAAAACCGACAGGGGAGGC.

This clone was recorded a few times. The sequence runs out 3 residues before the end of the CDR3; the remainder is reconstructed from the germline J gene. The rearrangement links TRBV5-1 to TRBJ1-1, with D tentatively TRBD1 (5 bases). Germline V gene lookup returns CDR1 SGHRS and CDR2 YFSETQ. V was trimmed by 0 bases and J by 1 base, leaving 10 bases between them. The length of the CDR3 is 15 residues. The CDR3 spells CASSLAGNSNTEAFF. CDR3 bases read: TGCGCCAGCAGCTTGGCAGGGAATTCGAACACTGAA.

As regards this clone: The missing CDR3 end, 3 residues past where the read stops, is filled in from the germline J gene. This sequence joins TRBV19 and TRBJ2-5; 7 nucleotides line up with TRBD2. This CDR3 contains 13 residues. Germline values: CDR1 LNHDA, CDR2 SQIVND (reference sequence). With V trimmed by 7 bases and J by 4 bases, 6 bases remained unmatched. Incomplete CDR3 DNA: TGTGCCAGTATGGCTAGCGGCGTAGAGACC. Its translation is CASMASGVET. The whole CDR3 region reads CASMASGVETQYF. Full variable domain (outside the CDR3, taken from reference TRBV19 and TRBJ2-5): DGGITQSPKYLFRKEGQNVTLSCEQNLNHDAMYWYRQDPGQGLRLIYYSQIVNDFQKGDIAEGYSVSREKKESFPLTVTSAQKNPTAFYLCASMASGVETQYFGPGTRLLVL.

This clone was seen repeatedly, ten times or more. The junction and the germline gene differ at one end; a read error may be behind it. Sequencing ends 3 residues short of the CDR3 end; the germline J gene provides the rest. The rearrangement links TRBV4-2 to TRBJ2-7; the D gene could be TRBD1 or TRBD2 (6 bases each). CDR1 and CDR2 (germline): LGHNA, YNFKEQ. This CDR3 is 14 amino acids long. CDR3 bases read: TGCGCCAGCAGCCAGGGCCAGGGGAGGTGCGAG. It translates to CASSQGQGRCE. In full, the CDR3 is CASSQGQGRCEQYF.

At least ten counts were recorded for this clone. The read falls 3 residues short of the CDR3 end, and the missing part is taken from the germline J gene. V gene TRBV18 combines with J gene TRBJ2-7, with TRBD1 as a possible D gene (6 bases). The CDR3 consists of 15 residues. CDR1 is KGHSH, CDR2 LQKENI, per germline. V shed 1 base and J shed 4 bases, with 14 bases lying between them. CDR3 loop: CASSPQGNREYEQYF. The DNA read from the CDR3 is TGTGCCAGCTCACCACAGGGAAACAGGGAGTACGAG.